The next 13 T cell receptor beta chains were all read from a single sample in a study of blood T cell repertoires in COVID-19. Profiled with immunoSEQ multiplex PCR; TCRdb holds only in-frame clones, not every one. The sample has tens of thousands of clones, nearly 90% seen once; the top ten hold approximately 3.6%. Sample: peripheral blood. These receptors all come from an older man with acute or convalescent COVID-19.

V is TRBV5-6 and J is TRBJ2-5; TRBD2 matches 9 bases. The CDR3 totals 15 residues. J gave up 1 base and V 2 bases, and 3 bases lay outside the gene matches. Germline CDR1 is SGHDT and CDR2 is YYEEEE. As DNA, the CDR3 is TGTGCCAGCAGCTTACCTAGCGGGGTCCAAGAGACCCAGTACTTC. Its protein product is CASSLPSGVQETQYF.

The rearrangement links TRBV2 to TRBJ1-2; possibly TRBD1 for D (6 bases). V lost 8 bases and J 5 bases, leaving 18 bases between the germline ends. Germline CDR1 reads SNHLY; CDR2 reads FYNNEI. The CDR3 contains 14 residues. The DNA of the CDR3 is TGTGCCAGCTCCAACTTACAGGGCGGGTATGGCTACACCTTC. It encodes CASSNLQGGYGYTF.

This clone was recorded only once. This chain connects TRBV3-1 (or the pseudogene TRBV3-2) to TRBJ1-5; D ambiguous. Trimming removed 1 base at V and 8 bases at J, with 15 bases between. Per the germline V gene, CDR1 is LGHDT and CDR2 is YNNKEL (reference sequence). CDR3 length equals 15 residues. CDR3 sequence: CASSQVYGVEEPQHF. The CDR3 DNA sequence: TGTGCCAGCAGCCAAGTCTATGGGGTGGAGGAGCCCCAGCATTTT.

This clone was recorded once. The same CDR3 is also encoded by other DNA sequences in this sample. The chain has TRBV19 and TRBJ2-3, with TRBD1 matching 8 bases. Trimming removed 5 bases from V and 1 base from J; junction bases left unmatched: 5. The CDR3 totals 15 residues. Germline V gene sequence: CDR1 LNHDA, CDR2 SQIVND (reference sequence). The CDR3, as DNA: TGTGCCAGTAGTCCCGGACAGGGCGGCACAGATACGCAGTATTTT. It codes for CASSPGQGGTDTQYF.

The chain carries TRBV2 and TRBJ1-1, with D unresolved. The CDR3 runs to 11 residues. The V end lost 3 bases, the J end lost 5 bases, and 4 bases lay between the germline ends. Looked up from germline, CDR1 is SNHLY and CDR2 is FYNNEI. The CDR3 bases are TGTGCCAGCAGTGAGCGGACTGAAGCTTTCTTT. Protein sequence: CASSERTEAFF.

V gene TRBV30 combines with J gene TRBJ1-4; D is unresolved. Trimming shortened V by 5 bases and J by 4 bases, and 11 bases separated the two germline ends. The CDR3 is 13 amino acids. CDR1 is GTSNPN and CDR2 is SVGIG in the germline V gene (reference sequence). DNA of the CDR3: TGTGCCTGGGGGGAACAGAGTAATGAAAAACTGTTTTTT. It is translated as CAWGEQSNEKLFF.

CDR3 coding DNA: TGCAGCGTTGAAGATCGGGGGTCTGAGCAGTTCTTC. Translation gives CSVEDRGSEQFF. The chain is built from TRBV29-1 and TRBJ2-1; tentative D call: TRBD2 (6 bases). Germline CDR1 is SQVTM and CDR2 is ANQGSEA. The V end lost 0 bases, the J end lost 9 bases, and 9 bases lay between the germline ends. The CDR3 has 12 residues.

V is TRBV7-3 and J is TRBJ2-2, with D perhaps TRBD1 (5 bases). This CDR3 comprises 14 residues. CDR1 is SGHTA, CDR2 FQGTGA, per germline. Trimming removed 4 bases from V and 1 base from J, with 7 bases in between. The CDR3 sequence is CASSSQGNTGELFF. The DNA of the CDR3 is TGTGCCAGCAGCTCGCAGGGGAACACCGGGGAGCTGTTTTTT.

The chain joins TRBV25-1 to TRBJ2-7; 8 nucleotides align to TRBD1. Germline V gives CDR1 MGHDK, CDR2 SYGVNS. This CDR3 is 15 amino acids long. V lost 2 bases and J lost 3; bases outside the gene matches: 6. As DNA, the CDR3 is TGTGCCAGCAGTGAAGGAAGGGGACAGGTCTACGAGCAGTACTTC. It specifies CASSEGRGQVYEQYF.

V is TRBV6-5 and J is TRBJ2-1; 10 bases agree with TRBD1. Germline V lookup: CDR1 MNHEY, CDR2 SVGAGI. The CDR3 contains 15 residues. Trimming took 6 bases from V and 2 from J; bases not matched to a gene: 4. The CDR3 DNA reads TGTGCCAGCAGCTCCGACAGGGGGCCCTACAATGAGCAGTTCTTC. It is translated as CASSSDRGPYNEQFF.

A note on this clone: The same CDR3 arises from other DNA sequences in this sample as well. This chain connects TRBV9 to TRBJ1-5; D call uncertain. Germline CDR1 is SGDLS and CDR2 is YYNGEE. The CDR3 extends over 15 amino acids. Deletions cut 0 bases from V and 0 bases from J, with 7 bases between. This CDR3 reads CASSVGGYSNQPQHF. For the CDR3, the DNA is TGTGCCAGCAGCGTAGGAGGTTATAGCAATCAGCCCCAGCATTTT. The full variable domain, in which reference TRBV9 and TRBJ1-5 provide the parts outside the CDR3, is DSGVTQTPKHLITATGQRVTLRCSPRSGDLSVYWYQQSLDQGLQFLIQYYNGEERAKGNILERFSAQQFPDLHSELNLSSLELGDSALYFCASSVGGYSNQPQHFGDGTRLSIL.

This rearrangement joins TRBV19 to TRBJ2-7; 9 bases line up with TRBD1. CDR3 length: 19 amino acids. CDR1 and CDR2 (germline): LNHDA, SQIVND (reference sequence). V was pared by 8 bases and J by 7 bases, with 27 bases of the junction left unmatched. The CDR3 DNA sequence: TGTGCCAGTCCCTACTGGACAGGGGTTGATCGGAGCCTTTGTTTGGAGCAGTACTTC. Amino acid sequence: CASPYWTGVDRSLCLEQYF.

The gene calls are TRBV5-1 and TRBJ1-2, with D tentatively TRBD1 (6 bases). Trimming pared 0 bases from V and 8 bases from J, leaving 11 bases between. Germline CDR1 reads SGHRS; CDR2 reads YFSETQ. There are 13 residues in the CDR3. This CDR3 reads CASSLGRGWGYTF. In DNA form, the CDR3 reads TGCGCCAGCAGCTTGGGCAGGGGATGGGGCTACACCTTC.